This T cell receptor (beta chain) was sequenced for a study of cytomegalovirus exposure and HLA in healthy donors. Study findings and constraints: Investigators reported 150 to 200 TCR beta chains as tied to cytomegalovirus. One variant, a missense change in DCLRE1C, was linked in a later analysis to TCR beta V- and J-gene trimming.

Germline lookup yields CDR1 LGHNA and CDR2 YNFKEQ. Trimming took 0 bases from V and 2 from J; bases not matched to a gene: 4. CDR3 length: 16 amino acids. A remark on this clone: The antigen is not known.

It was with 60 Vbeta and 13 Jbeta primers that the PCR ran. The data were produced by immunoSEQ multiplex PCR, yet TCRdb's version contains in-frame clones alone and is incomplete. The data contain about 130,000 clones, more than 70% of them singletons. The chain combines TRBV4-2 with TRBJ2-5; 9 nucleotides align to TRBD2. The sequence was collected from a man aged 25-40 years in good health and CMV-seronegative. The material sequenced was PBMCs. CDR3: CASSQDLTSGQETQYF. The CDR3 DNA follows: TGTGCCAGCAGCCAAGATCTTACTAGCGGGCAAGAGACCCAGTACTTC.